This TCR beta chain was identified in a study of human T cells and chemical hapten exposure. Study-level information: The patients were mostly female; they had alopecia areata, totalis or universalis. Regarding the study as a whole: Those TCRs sitting above 1 in 1000 frequency stayed the same with DPC sensitization.

The germline gives CDR1 DFQATT, CDR2 SNEGSKA (reference sequence). CDR3 length: 14 amino acids. V was pared by 3 bases and J by 3 bases, with 7 bases of the junction left unmatched. Time point described: pre-sensitization, week 0. Treatment denoted: therapeutic diphenylcyclopropenone sensitization with weekly scalp DPC. Drawing of blood took place ahead of applying each patch test. TCRdb re-called the RACE reads through MiXCR, storing one row per CDR3 protein. The table shows approximately 77,000 distinct CDR3 sequences, with 13% to 15% occurring only once. A remark on this clonotype: The antigen remains undetermined.

The sample here was whole blood, taken in connection with sensitization to the hapten diphenylcyclopropenone (DPC). The V call is TRBV20-1, the J call TRBJ2-7; 8 positions match TRBD2. This clonotype was obtained from a woman between 45 and 65 years old with alopecia areata. Some clones in this sample may be carry-over from other donors' samples. CDR3 nucleotide sequence: TGCAGTGCTAGTCCGAGCGGGGGAAACTACGAGCAGTACTTC. Encoded protein: CSASPSGGNYEQYF.